These T cell receptor beta chains were read from a single sample in a study of vaccination and CD4 T cells after COVID-19. Using its own MiXCR run on the PCR reads, TCRdb lists one record per CDR3 protein. The table includes about 13,000 distinct CDR3 sequences, roughly 44% detected once. What these receptors recognize is not known. Sequences were obtained from CD4+ T cells from blood, cultured in vitro. These TCRs come from a human donor who had recovered from COVID-19. Both conserved end residues are part of each CDR3. The D gene is left open where the match is weak. Rows give clone size only sometimes, using once, few, many, or a class for an expanded clone.

CASSDRDRLSYEQYF | TGTGCCAGCAGTGACCGGGACAGGCTGTCCTACGAGCAGTACTTC | TRBV6-1 | NA | TRBJ2-7 | TRBD1
CSAPGQGGGNTIYF | TGCAGTGCACCGGGACAGGGAGGTGGAAACACCATATATTTT | TRBV20-1 | NA | TRBJ1-3 | TRBD1
CASSLGGDNEAFF | TGCGCCAGCAGCTTGGGGGGGGACAACGAAGCTTTCTTT | TRBV7-9 | NA | TRBJ1-1 | NA
CASSRTGANVLTF | TGTGCCAGCAGCAGAACTGGGGCCAACGTCCTGACTTTC | TRBV5-6 | NA | TRBJ2-6 | NA
CASSPTGIEQYF | TGTGCCAGCAGCCCTACAGGGATCGAGCAGTACTTC | TRBV6-1 | NA | TRBJ2-7 | NA
CWRTGSYEQYF | TGCTGGCGGACAGGGTCCTACGAGCAGTACTTC | TRBV29-1 | NA | TRBJ2-7 | TRBD1
CSARDTVRGETQYF | TGCAGTGCTAGAGATACTGTCAGGGGGGAGACCCAGTACTTC | TRBV20-1 | few | TRBJ2-5 | TRBD1
CASSFTSGSETGELFF | TGTGCCAGCAGCTTTACTAGCGGGAGTGAAACCGGGGAGCTGTTTTTT | TRBV7-2 | few | TRBJ2-2 | TRBD2
CASGKRQGYEQYF | TGTGCTAGTGGTAAGAGACAGGGCTACGAGCAGTACTTC | TRBV12-5 | NA | TRBJ2-7 | TRBD1
CASFGAGHQGAFF | TGTGCCAGCTTCGGGGCAGGCCACCAGGGAGCTTTCTTT | TRBV7-9 | few | TRBJ1-1 | NA
CASGPTGNSPLHF | TGTGCCAGTGGGCCCACCGGTAATTCACCCCTCCACTTT | TRBV6-2/TRBV6-3 | large | TRBJ1-6 | NA
CASSMPRGDLNSDEQFF | TGTGCCAGTAGTATGCCTCGGGGGGACCTCAATTCGGATGAGCAGTTCTTC | TRBV19 | NA | TRBJ2-1 | TRBD2
CASSLARGGPDTQYF | TGTGCCAGCAGCTTAGCCCGAGGGGGCCCAGATACGCAGTATTTT | TRBV7-9 | few | TRBJ2-3 | TRBD1
CASSLGTTGPNQPQHF | TGTGCCAGCAGCTTAGGGACGACAGGGCCCAATCAGCCCCAGCATTTT | TRBV7-9 | few | TRBJ1-5 | TRBD1
CASSRGNRNQPQHF | TGTGCCAGCAGTCGGGGGAATCGCAATCAGCCCCAGCATTTT | TRBV27 | NA | TRBJ1-5 | NA
CASNDRDTGQGSGNTIYF | TGTGCCAGCAATGACCGGGACACGGGGCAAGGCTCTGGAAACACCATATATTTT | TRBV27 | NA | TRBJ1-3 | NA
CASSPDHDTQYF | TGTGCCAGCTCGCCCGACCACGATACGCAGTATTTT | TRBV18 | NA | TRBJ2-3 | NA
CASREQGWTEAFF | TGTGCCAGCAGAGAACAGGGATGGACTGAAGCTTTCTTT | TRBV6-1 | NA | TRBJ1-1 | NA
CATSATGGSPNQPQHF | TGTGCCACCAGCGCCACAGGAGGGTCCCCCAATCAGCCCCAGCATTTT | TRBV24-1 | NA | TRBJ1-5 | NA